The 20 T cell receptor beta chains below were found in one sample sequenced in a study of T cells in Graves' hyperthyroidism and ophthalmopathy. Using RNA transcripts as the source, TCR beta CDR3 regions were amplified. In the first-round RT-PCR of the TCR CDR3, the HTBI primer set was used. TCRdb re-derived calls from the multiplex PCR reads in MiXCR, one entry per CDR3 protein. The table shows about 510,000 distinct CDR3 sequences, with around 15% occurring only once. The material sequenced was blood. These receptors came from a woman aged 40 to 55 with Graves' hyperthyroidism.

CDR3 sequence reads: CAISEETGRKKPQHF. The CDR3 DNA follows: TGTGCCATCAGTGAGGAAACAGGGAGAAAAAAGCCCCAGCATTTT. This chain joins TRBV10-3 and TRBJ1-5; TRBD1 is a possible D gene (6 bases). The CDR3 extends over 15 amino acids. Germline CDR1 reads ENHRY; CDR2 reads SYGVKD. The V end lost 2 bases, the J end lost 8 bases, and 16 bases lay between the germline ends.

The CDR3 reads CASRDGGATGGEKLFF. CDR3 sequence (DNA): TGTGCCAGCAGGGACGGAGGGGCAACTGGAGGGGAAAAACTGTTTTTT. The chain couples TRBV11-2 to TRBJ1-4, with D perhaps matching TRBD1 (5 bases). This CDR3 region has 16 residues. V lost 6 bases and J lost 8, with 22 bases in between. Germline V gene data show CDR1 as SGHAT and CDR2 as FQNNGV.

This clonotype was seen ten or more times. This chain connects TRBV30 to TRBJ2-5; the D is unclear. The germline V gene has CDR1 GTSNPN and CDR2 SVGIG (reference sequence). The V gene lost 0 bases and the J gene lost 5 bases, with 10 bases spanning the gap. The CDR3 length is 13 residues. The CDR3 sequence: CAWSVVGWETQYF. CDR3 bases: TGTGCCTGGAGTGTTGTAGGGTGGGAGACCCAGTACTTC.

In this sample, this clonotype turned up many times. The V call is TRBV28, the J call TRBJ2-1, with D possibly TRBD2 on 5 matching bases. The germline gives CDR1 MDHEN, CDR2 SYDVKM. CDR3 size: 19 residues. Trimming removed 4 bases at V and 0 bases at J, with 22 bases between. DNA for the CDR3: TGTGCCAGCAGTTATCAGGAGACTACGACTGAGCACTCCTACAATGAGCAGTTCTTC. Protein product: CASSYQETTTEHSYNEQFF.

In nucleotides, the CDR3 is TGTGCCAGCAGCCACCGAACCGCACAGCGGAGCTCCTATAATTCACCCCTCCACTTT. Protein sequence: CASSHRTAQRSSYNSPLHF. The genes are TRBV27 and TRBJ1-6; D gene unclear. Per germline, CDR1 MNHEY and CDR2 SMNVEV (reference sequence). CDR3 length equals 19 residues. V shed 6 bases and J shed 0 bases, with 21 bases lying between them.

This clonotype showed up many times. The chain combines TRBV6-2 or TRBV6-3 with TRBJ2-3; TRBD2 aligns across 8 bases. The junction had 18 bases not matched to a gene; V was cut back by 2 bases and J by 2 bases. CDR1 and CDR2 from the germline V gene are MNHEY and SVGEGT. The CDR3 consists of 20 residues. The chain's CDR3 is CASSYDYSAGVPLSTDTQYF. The CDR3, as DNA: TGTGCCAGCAGTTACGACTATTCAGCGGGAGTGCCCCTTTCCACAGATACGCAGTATTTT.

This clonotype was picked up a small number of times. The rearrangement joins TRBV30 to TRBJ2-1; 8 positions match TRBD1. The V gene's germline CDR1 is GTSNPN and CDR2 SVGIG (reference sequence). CDR3 length: 13 residues. Unmatched junction bases numbered 6, after V lost 2 bases and J lost 9 bases. The CDR3 loop reads CAWSTGGSPEQFF. Written as DNA, the CDR3 is TGTGCCTGGAGTACAGGGGGGAGCCCTGAGCAGTTCTTC.

This clonotype was observed at least ten times. J is TRBJ2-5 and V is TRBV3-1; no reliable D call. This CDR3 is 14 amino acids long. V lost 7 bases and J lost 5, with 17 bases in between. The germline gives CDR1 LGHDT, CDR2 YNNKEL (reference sequence). CDR3 DNA sequence: TGTGCCAGCATTCCCGGTGTGGGGTCGGAGACCCAGTACTTC. Encoded protein: CASIPGVGSETQYF.

In its sample, this clonotype was seen many times. The V and J genes are TRBV2 and TRBJ2-5, with D perhaps matching TRBD1 (6 bases). CDR3 length: 13 residues. V was shortened by 4 bases and J by 4 bases, with 10 bases between the two germline ends. CDR1 is SNHLY and CDR2 is FYNNEI in the germline V gene. CDR3 sequence: CASSGGRGETQYF. The DNA for the CDR3 is TGTGCCAGCAGTGGGGGCAGGGGAGAGACCCAGTACTTC.

This clonotype was picked up many times. This chain uses TRBV27 with TRBJ1-2, with TRBD1 matching over 8 bases. The V and J ends lost 5 bases and 2 bases, in that order; junction bases with no gene match: 1. Germline CDR1 is MNHEY and CDR2 is SMNVEV (reference sequence). The CDR3 runs 13 residues. The CDR3 protein is CASSGQGNYGYTF. In DNA, the CDR3 is TGTGCCAGCAGTGGACAGGGAAACTATGGCTACACCTTC.

The chain has TRBV20-1 and TRBJ1-3; D gene ambiguous. CDR1 and CDR2 from the germline V gene are DFQATT and SNEGSKA (reference sequence). V gave up 1 base and J gave up 0 bases, with 10 bases separating them. The CDR3 sequence is 15 residues long. The CDR3 is CSARGTETSGNTIYF. The DNA for the CDR3 is TGCAGTGCTAGAGGTACAGAGACCTCTGGAAACACCATATATTTT.

The CDR3 region is CASSPIAGVAYEQYF. The CDR3 DNA sequence: TGTGCCAGCAGTCCCATCGCAGGGGTTGCGTACGAGCAGTACTTC. The rearrangement links TRBV28 to TRBJ2-7, with a tentative D call TRBD1 (6 bases). The CDR3 is made up of 15 amino acids. Germline-derived CDR1 and CDR2 are MDHEN and SYDVKM. Trimming stripped 5 bases from V and 4 bases from J, with 18 bases between.

As concerns this clonotype: This may come from a read error, since a much larger clone is one base off. V gene TRBV28 combines with J gene TRBJ1-5, with TRBD1 as a possible D gene (6 bases). This CDR3 is 15 amino acids long. CDR1 is MDHEN and CDR2 is SYDVKM in the germline V gene. The CDR3 protein is CASSLTGTTNQPRHF. The CDR3, as DNA: TGTGCCAGCAGTTTGACAGGTACCACCAATCAGCCCCGGCATTTT.

This clonotype was observed many times. V and J are TRBV12-3 or TRBV12-4 and TRBJ2-5; D ambiguous. The V gene lost 3 bases and the J gene lost 1 base, with 6 bases spanning the gap. The CDR3 contains 13 residues. The CDR3 sequence: CASSLRTQETQYF. CDR3 bases: TGTGCCAGCAGTTTGCGCACCCAAGAGACCCAGTACTTC.

This clonotype was recorded a few times. The chain links TRBV6-1 to TRBJ2-7; TRBD1 might be the D (5 bases). Between the trimmed V and J ends, which lost 6 bases and 1 base, there was a span of 10 bases. This CDR3 is 13 amino acids long. The V gene's germline CDR1 is MNHNS and CDR2 SASEGT. The CDR3 coding sequence is TGTGCCAGCAGCGCAGGGAATTCCTACGAGCAGTACTTC. It yields the protein CASSAGNSYEQYF.

CDR3 nucleotide sequence: TGTGCCATCAGTGCGAACACTGAAGCTTTCTTT. The encoded protein is CAISANTEAFF. The chain is built from TRBV10-3 and TRBJ1-1; no reliable D call. V gave up 4 bases and J gave up 1 base, with 1 base separating them. Germline assignment: CDR1 ENHRY and CDR2 SYGVKD. This CDR3 spans 11 amino acids.

This clonotype has at least ten counts. The J gene is TRBJ2-7, the V gene TRBV25-1; D is tentatively TRBD1 or TRBD2 (5 bases each). Germline CDR1 reads MGHDK; CDR2 reads SYGVNS. This CDR3 spans 15 amino acids. Trimming cost V 4 bases and J 2 bases, with 15 bases left between them. The CDR3 is CASSGTRDRTYEQYF. The CDR3 DNA reads as TGTGCCAGCAGTGGAACTAGGGACCGAACCTACGAGCAGTACTTC.

Turning to this clonotype: A read error is possible here, since a much larger clone lies one base away. J is TRBJ2-2 and V is TRBV6-1; TRBD2 agrees at 12 bases. This CDR3 is 16 amino acids long. The V gene end was trimmed by 5 bases and the J gene end by 4 bases; junction bases not matched to a gene: 5. Germline CDR1 and CDR2: MNHNS and SASEGT. CDR3 sequence reads: CASSRASGRATGELFF. CDR3 in DNA: TGTGCCAGCAGTAGGGCTAGCGGGAGGGCCACCGGGGAGCTGTTTTTT.

In this sample, this clonotype turned up a few times. The rearrangement uses TRBV4-1 and TRBJ1-2; unclear D gene. CDR1 and CDR2 (germline): MGHRA, YSYEKL. Between the trimmed V and J ends, which lost 0 bases and 5 bases, there was a span of 13 bases. The CDR3 has 15 residues. DNA for the CDR3: TGCGCCAGCAGCCAAGATCCCACGGCTAGTTATGGCTACACCTTC. Amino acids: CASSQDPTASYGYTF.

This clonotype has just a few counts. This chain connects TRBV27 to TRBJ1-2; 7 positions agree with TRBD1. The CDR3 length is 12 residues. Germline V gene lookup returns CDR1 MNHEY and CDR2 SMNVEV (reference sequence). V gave up 6 bases and J gave up 8 bases; unmatched junction bases: 6. Here the CDR3 reads CASRTGVGGYTF. The CDR3 DNA sequence: TGTGCCAGCAGAACAGGGGTTGGCGGCTACACCTTC.